The present entry profiles one TCR beta chain with its context. Its antigen is currently not known. No base quality information exists; no much larger clone differs at one position. This sample stems from a study of CD8 T cells in Susac syndrome (dated by TCRdb to about 2019). For the study in its entirety: The study used repertoire sequencing to test whether antigen drove CD8+ T cell activation and differentiation in Susac syndrome. The clonality of the CD8+ T cell repertoire was compared across more than 9 healthy donors, around 14 Susac syndrome patients and around 16 multiple sclerosis patients. The research as a whole found: The TCR sequencing and HLA analysis was acknowledged to have included a relatively small number of individuals.

Peripheral blood CD8+ and CD4+ T cells from healthy donors, Susac syndrome patients and multiple sclerosis patients were profiled by high-throughput TCR beta sequencing. Treatment-naive patients with stable or active relapsing-remitting disease fulfilling revised McDonald criteria were used as multiple sclerosis controls. Bulk CD8+ and CD4+ T cells were purified by magnetic negative isolation, while CD8+ TEMRA cells were enriched using FACS. Blood was drawn into EDTA tubes, processed within 24 hours, and PBMCs were isolated by density gradient centrifugation. PBMCs intended for TCR sequencing were cryopreserved in liquid nitrogen and were subsequently thawed in a 37 degrees C water bath. The sorted or isolated CD4+, CD8+ and CD8+ TEMRA cells reached a purity of at least 90%. RNA was extracted using the RNeasy kit, and about 0.5 to 1 ug of the RNA was reverse transcribed with random hexamers. The immunoSEQ multiplex PCR assay, covering 54 Vbeta and 13 Jbeta segments, was used to amplify TCR beta CDR3 regions. To correct PCR amplification bias, a synthetic template baseline was used for both primer optimization and computational correction. The paper's processing steps were these. Reads were annotated to V, D and J genes according to IMGT and were analyzed with immunoSEQ Analyzer, with only productive sequences retained. Clonality was calculated as one minus the Shannon entropy normalized by log2 of the number of productive unique sequences. For each patient and control, public and private clones were evaluated within the 100 most prevalent clones. Susac-specific clones were defined as absent from healthy and MS cohorts, roughly 1,100 published viral clones and other ImmuneACCESS disease sequences. TCRdb trimmed the raw reads at Q25, called clones with MiXCR and kept productive beta chains. Identical CDR3 protein sequences are pooled into one entry, listed with their most common genes and DNA. The V and J calls and clone size are TCRdb's, not the authors'. This sample gives 150,000 or so distinct CDR3 sequences in total; roughly 94% of them show up just once. The ten most abundant clones make up 0.21% of the sample.

CDR1 MGHRA and CDR2 YSYEKL are derived from the germline V gene. Trimming costs V 0 bases and J 14 bases, and their ends lie 14 bases apart. Spanning cysteine to phenylalanine, the CDR3 consists of 14 amino acids. CDR3 DNA only is kept here, 42 bases in frame from base 1. The sequence joins TRBV4-1 to TRBJ1-6; the D gene lacks a confident call. The specimen sequenced was CD8+ T cells from PBMCs. The TCR originated in a human donor with multiple sclerosis. The DNA sequence is TGCGCCAGCAGCCAAGAAACGGGCATCTGGTCCCTCCACTTT. This encodes CASSQETGIWSLHF.